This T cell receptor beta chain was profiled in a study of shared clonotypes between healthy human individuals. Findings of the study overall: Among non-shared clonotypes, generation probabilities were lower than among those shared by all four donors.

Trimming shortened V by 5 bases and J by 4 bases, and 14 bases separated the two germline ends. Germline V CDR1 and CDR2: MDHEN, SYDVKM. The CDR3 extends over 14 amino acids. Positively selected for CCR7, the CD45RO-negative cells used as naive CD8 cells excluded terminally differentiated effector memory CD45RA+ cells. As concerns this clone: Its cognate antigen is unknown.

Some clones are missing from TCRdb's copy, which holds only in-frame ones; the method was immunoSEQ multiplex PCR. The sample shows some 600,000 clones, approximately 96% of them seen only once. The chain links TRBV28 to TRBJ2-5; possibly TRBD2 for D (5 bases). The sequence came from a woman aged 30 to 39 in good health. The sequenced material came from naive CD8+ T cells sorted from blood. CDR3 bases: TGTGCCAGCAGTGTAGGAGGCGAGGGAGAGACCCAGTACTTC. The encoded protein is CASSVGGEGETQYF.